Shown below are 9 T cell receptor beta chains from a single sample sequenced in a study of T-cell memory formation after mild COVID-19. From the 5' RACE reads, TCRdb called clonotypes with MiXCR, one entry per CDR3 protein. The sample has 250,000 or so distinct CDR3 sequences; about a sixth are singletons. Material for sequencing was PBMCs or a T cell subset sorted from them (not recorded which). Receptors originate from a man between 18 and 29 years old who had mild COVID-19 (a few samples of this study predate the infection). Cell type and time point are not known.

The chain recombines TRBV5-8 with TRBJ1-4; 7 bases match TRBD1. Trimming cost V 9 bases and J 8 bases; bases outside gene matches: 10. The CDR3 sequence is 13 residues long. CDR1 SGHTS and CDR2 YDEGEE come from the germline V gene. CDR3 in amino acids: CATSRGHGEKLFF. CDR3 bases: TGTGCCACATCGAGGGGGCATGGCGAAAAACTGTTTTTT.

This clonotype was observed a few times. The chain links TRBV4-3 to TRBJ1-6, with D tentatively TRBD1 (5 bases). Germline CDR1 and CDR2: LGHNA and YSLEER. The CDR3 runs to 13 residues. The V end lost 4 bases, the J end lost 10 bases, and 11 bases lay between the germline ends. The DNA of the CDR3 is TGCGCCAGCAGCCCCGACAGCGGCTCACCCCTCCACTTT. Amino acids: CASSPDSGSPLHF.

This clonotype was seen more than once but under ten times. This chain links TRBV29-1 with TRBJ1-1, with D possibly matching TRBD1 (6 bases). The CDR3 is made up of 17 amino acids. Between the trimmed V and J ends, which lost 0 bases and 3 bases, there was a span of 20 bases. Looked up from germline, CDR1 is SQVTM and CDR2 is ANQGSEA. CDR3 in DNA: TGCAGCGTTGAAGAAGTAATCGGGGGGCCTATTGACACTGAAGCTTTCTTT. Translating gives CSVEEVIGGPIDTEAFF. The entire variable domain, with the rest obtained from reference TRBV29-1 and TRBJ1-1, is as follows: SAVISQKPSRDICQRGTSLTIQCQVDSQVTMMFWYRQQPGQSLTLIATANQGSEATYESGFVIDKFPISRPNLTFSTLTVSNMSPEDSSIYLCSVEEVIGGPIDTEAFFGQGTRLTVV.

This clonotype was counted a few times. The chain couples TRBV7-2 to TRBJ2-7; 8 positions match TRBD2. The CDR3 has 15 residues. Trimming at V came to 1 base and at J to 4 bases, leaving 6 bases not matched to a gene. Germline CDR1 and CDR2: SGHTA and FQGNSA. The CDR3 DNA reads TGTGCCAGCAGCTTAGTCGGGGGGGGCCGGTACGAGCAGTACTTC. The encoded protein is CASSLVGGGRYEQYF.

V usage is TRBV5-1 and J usage is TRBJ1-1; D is perhaps TRBD1 (6 bases). V gave up 4 bases and J gave up 0 bases, with 10 bases separating them. CDR1 and CDR2 from the germline V gene are SGHRS and YFSETQ. This CDR3 region has 14 residues. The CDR3 protein is CASSEGGVNTEAFF. CDR3 nucleotide sequence: TGCGCCAGCAGCGAAGGGGGAGTGAACACTGAAGCTTTCTTT.

J is TRBJ1-5 and V is TRBV6-2 or TRBV6-3; D might be TRBD1 (5 bases). Per germline, CDR1 MNHEY and CDR2 SVGEGT. V dropped 2 bases and J dropped 0 bases, with 11 bases sitting between them. The CDR3 length is 16 residues. CDR3 sequence: CASSYGTEYSNQPQHF. The CDR3 DNA follows: TGTGCCAGCAGTTACGGGACTGAGTATAGCAATCAGCCCCAGCATTTT.

In this sample, this clonotype turned up a few times. The V call is TRBV7-2, the J call TRBJ2-3; D is possibly TRBD2 (5 bases). The V gene's germline CDR1 is SGHTA and CDR2 FQGNSA. This CDR3 is 14 amino acids long. Trimming removed 5 bases from V and 4 bases from J, with 13 bases in between. The CDR3 DNA is TGTGCCAGCAGCGCCACTAGTGGGGCAGATACGCAGTATTTT. It specifies CASSATSGADTQYF.

This clonotype appeared many times. The rearrangement uses TRBV24-1 and TRBJ2-3, with 11 positions matching TRBD2. The CDR3 runs 17 residues. V lost 2 bases and J lost 2; bases outside the gene matches: 5. The germline V gene has CDR1 KGHDR and CDR2 SFDVKD. For the CDR3, the DNA is TGTGCCACCAGTGATTCCCCGGGACTAGCGGACACAGATACGCAGTATTTT. This encodes CATSDSPGLADTDTQYF.

This chain uses TRBV4-2 with TRBJ1-6; D not resolved. Trimming removed 4 bases at V and 10 bases at J, with 14 bases between. Germline V lookup: CDR1 LGHNA, CDR2 YNFKEQ. The CDR3 extends over 14 amino acids. This chain's CDR3 is CASSPPGNRSPLHF. CDR3 in DNA: TGTGCCAGCAGCCCGCCGGGAAATAGGTCACCCCTCCACTTT.